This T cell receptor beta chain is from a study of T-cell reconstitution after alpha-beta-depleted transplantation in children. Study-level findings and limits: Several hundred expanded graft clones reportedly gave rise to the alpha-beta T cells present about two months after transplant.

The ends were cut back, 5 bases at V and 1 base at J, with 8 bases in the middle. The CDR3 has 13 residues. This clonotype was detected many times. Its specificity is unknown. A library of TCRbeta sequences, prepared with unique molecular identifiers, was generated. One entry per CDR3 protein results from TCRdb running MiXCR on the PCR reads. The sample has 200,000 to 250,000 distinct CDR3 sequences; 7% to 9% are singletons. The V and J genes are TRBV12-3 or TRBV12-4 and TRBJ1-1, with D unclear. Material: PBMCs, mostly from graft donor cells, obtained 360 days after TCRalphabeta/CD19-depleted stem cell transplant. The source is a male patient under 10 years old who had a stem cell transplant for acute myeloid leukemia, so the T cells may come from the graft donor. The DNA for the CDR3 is TGTGCCAGCAGTCAAGGGCAGAACACTGAAGCTTTCTTT. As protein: CASSQGQNTEAFF.